The 4 T cell receptor beta chains presented below share a single source sample, sequenced in a study of blood T cell repertoires in COVID-19. Profiled with immunoSEQ multiplex PCR; TCRdb holds only in-frame clones, not every one. In the table there are 200,000 to 250,000 clones, over 80% of which are singletons. The sequenced sample consisted of PBMCs or T cells enriched from blood (not recorded which). Receptor source: a woman aged 35 to 49 who had recovered from COVID-19.

This sequence joins TRBV3-1 (or the pseudogene TRBV3-2) and TRBJ2-2; 8 nucleotides match TRBD1. The germline CDR1 and CDR2 sequences are LGHDT and YNNKEL (reference sequence). The CDR3 covers 15 residues. Trimming cost V 6 bases and J 0 bases; bases outside gene matches: 3. CDR3 in amino acids: CASRTGVSNTGELFF. The CDR3 DNA reads TGTGCCAGCAGGACAGGGGTTTCGAACACCGGGGAGCTGTTTTTT.

The genes are TRBV7-2 and TRBJ2-4; perhaps TRBD1 as D (5 bases). The V gene lost 5 bases and the J gene lost 0 bases, with 14 bases spanning the gap. The CDR3 covers 16 residues. CDR1 and CDR2 from the germline V gene are SGHTA and FQGNSA. CDR3 sequence reads: CASSPQGTLAKNIQYF. Here the CDR3 DNA reads TGTGCCAGCAGCCCCCAGGGCACACTAGCCAAAAACATTCAGTACTTC. Full variable domain (rest looked up from reference TRBV7-2 and TRBJ2-4): GAGVSQSPSNKVTEKGKDVELRCDPISGHTALYWYRQSLGQGLEFLIYFQGNSAPDKSGLPSDRFSAERTGGSVSTLTIQRTQQEDSAVYLCASSPQGTLAKNIQYFGAGTRLSVL.

The genes are TRBV5-1 and TRBJ1-5; 8 nucleotides agree with TRBD1. The V and J ends lost 4 bases and 4 bases, in that order; junction bases with no gene match: 4. This CDR3 contains 14 residues. The germline V gene encodes CDR1 SGHRS and CDR2 YFSETQ. The CDR3 reads CASSTGQGNQPQHF. The DNA of the CDR3 is TGCGCCAGCAGCACTGGACAGGGTAATCAGCCCCAGCATTTT.

This chain links TRBV5-4 with TRBJ1-2, with D tentatively TRBD1 (6 bases). CDR3 length equals 17 residues. Germline CDR1 and CDR2: SGHNT and YYREEE (reference sequence). The ends were cut back, 3 bases at V and 5 bases at J, with 23 bases in the middle. The DNA for the CDR3 is TGTGCCAGCAGCTCGTTAAGGAGACCCAGGGGTGGGTATGGCTACACCTTC. Its protein is CASSSLRRPRGGYGYTF.